This TCR beta chain derives from a study of blood T cell repertoires in COVID-19. Overall study: Sites across the United States, Italy and Spain contributed samples from acute and convalescent COVID-19.

Method: immunoSEQ multiplex PCR; TCRdb's copy keeps in-frame clones and lacks some. The sample carries under 300,000 clones, about four fifths recorded once. The CDR3 covers 15 residues. Germline CDR1 SGHTA, CDR2 FQGTGA. Trimming removed 1 base at V and 2 bases at J, with 10 bases between. The sample taken for sequencing was peripheral blood. The clonotype comes from a woman aged 80 or over with acute or convalescent COVID-19. This chain uses TRBV7-3 with TRBJ2-3; D not certain. The CDR3 nucleotides are TGTGCCAGCAGCTTAAGTGGCAGAACCACAGATACGCAGTATTTT. It specifies CASSLSGRTTDTQYF.